Below are 26 T cell receptor beta chains sequenced from a single sample in a study of blood T cell repertoires in COVID-19. Clones were read by immunoSEQ multiplex PCR, and TCRdb kept only the in-frame ones, dropping some. Of 250,000 or so clones in the sample, approximately 90% were seen once. The sample was PBMCs or T cells enriched from blood (not recorded which). The source of these receptors is a man aged 35-49 years who had been exposed to COVID-19.

This clone has a handful of counts. The chain uses TRBV4-1 and TRBJ2-5; 8 bases agree with TRBD1. The germline V gene encodes CDR1 MGHRA and CDR2 YSYEKL. V gave up 0 bases and J gave up 2 bases; unmatched junction bases: 8. CDR3 size: 17 residues. The CDR3 DNA sequence: TGCGCCAGCAGCCAAGATCTTGGACAGGGCTATCAAGAGACCCAGTACTTC. This gives the protein CASSQDLGQGYQETQYF.

J is TRBJ1-2 and V is TRBV24-1; 10 positions match TRBD1. The CDR3 runs 16 residues. The ends lost 2 bases at V and 1 base at J; junction bases unmatched: 3. Per the germline V gene, CDR1 is KGHDR and CDR2 is SFDVKD. The CDR3 here is CATSDSRDRGNYGYTF. In DNA form, the CDR3 reads TGTGCCACCAGTGATTCCCGGGACAGGGGTAACTATGGCTACACCTTC.

The chain employs TRBV15 and TRBJ2-1; TRBD2 aligns across 7 bases. This CDR3 contains 15 residues. V dropped 1 base and J dropped 7; count of bases not matched to a gene: 7. Germline V gives CDR1 LNHNV, CDR2 YYDKDF (reference sequence). CDR3 region: CATSRVGGSRNEQFF. The DNA for the CDR3 is TGTGCCACCAGCAGAGTCGGGGGGTCGAGGAATGAGCAGTTCTTC.

J is TRBJ2-1 and V is TRBV24-1; TRBD2 aligns across 13 bases. Germline V lookup: CDR1 KGHDR, CDR2 SFDVKD. The CDR3 runs to 15 residues. Trimming took 7 bases from V and 7 from J; bases not matched to a gene: 6. The CDR3 sequence is CATSFPGLAGNEQFF. As DNA, the CDR3 is TGTGCCACCAGCTTCCCGGGACTAGCGGGGAATGAGCAGTTCTTC.

The sample holds one count of this clone. J is TRBJ1-5 and V is TRBV24-1; D not certain. The germline V gene encodes CDR1 KGHDR and CDR2 SFDVKD. V was clipped by 0 bases and J by 1 base, with 3 bases between them. This CDR3 contains 14 residues. The CDR3 coding sequence is TGTGCCACCAGTGATTTGCAGAGCAATCAGCCCCAGCATTTT. Its protein product is CATSDLQSNQPQHF.

The rearrangement uses TRBV11-3 and TRBJ2-1; 15 nucleotides match TRBD2. CDR3 size: 15 residues. Looked up from germline, CDR1 is SGHNT and CDR2 is YENEEA. Trimming removed 6 bases from V and 4 bases from J; junction bases left unmatched: 1. CDR3 residues: CASRGLAGGYNEQFF. CDR3 in DNA: TGTGCCAGCAGGGGACTAGCGGGAGGTTACAATGAGCAGTTCTTC.

This chain uses TRBV3-1 (or the pseudogene TRBV3-2) with TRBJ1-1, with TRBD1 matching 8 bases. Trimming at V came to 4 bases and at J to 1 base, leaving 2 bases not matched to a gene. The CDR3 runs 14 residues. Germline loops: CDR1 LGHDT, CDR2 YNNKEL (reference sequence). CDR3 residues: CASSPDRGNTEAFF. The CDR3 coding sequence is TGTGCCAGCAGCCCAGACAGGGGGAACACTGAAGCTTTCTTT.

The V and J genes are TRBV27 and TRBJ1-5; D is perhaps TRBD1 (6 bases). The CDR3 sequence is 14 residues long. V was pared by 10 bases and J by 7 bases, with 20 bases between. Germline CDR1 and CDR2: MNHEY and SMNVEV (reference sequence). CDR3: CATSSLGQGQPQHF. The DNA of the CDR3 is TGTGCCACCTCTTCGTTAGGGCAGGGGCAGCCCCAGCATTTT.

The rearrangement joins TRBV6-5 to TRBJ1-1, with 10 bases aligning to TRBD1. The CDR3 extends over 13 amino acids. Germline V gives CDR1 MNHEY, CDR2 SVGAGI. After removal of 8 bases from V and 4 bases from J, the junction contained 4 bases not matched to a gene. The CDR3 loop is CASGGQGTTEAFF. CDR3 coding DNA: TGTGCCAGCGGGGGACAGGGGACCACTGAAGCTTTCTTT.

This chain connects TRBV24-1 to TRBJ2-7; maybe TRBD1 (6 bases). The CDR3 extends over 16 amino acids. Germline values: CDR1 KGHDR, CDR2 SFDVKD. V gave up 0 bases and J gave up 4 bases, with 15 bases separating them. Here the CDR3 reads CATSDLRAGEQYEQYF. DNA of the CDR3: TGTGCCACCAGTGATTTGAGGGCAGGGGAGCAGTACGAGCAGTACTTC.

The rearrangement joins TRBV30 to TRBJ1-2; TRBD1 is a possible D gene (5 bases). This CDR3 is built from 11 residues. V lost 4 bases and J lost 6, with 9 bases in between. The germline CDR1 and CDR2 sequences are GTSNPN and SVGIG (reference sequence). The CDR3 sequence: CAWTEGDGYTF. As DNA, the CDR3 is TGTGCCTGGACCGAAGGGGATGGCTACACCTTC.

CDR3 DNA: TGTGCCAGCTCACCCCCTTCAGGGGGGAACATTCAGTACTTC. It yields the protein CASSPPSGGNIQYF. The genes are TRBV18 and TRBJ2-4; D may be TRBD1 (7 bases). Germline-derived CDR1 and CDR2 are KGHSH and LQKENI. This CDR3 has 14 amino acids. V was trimmed by 3 bases and J by 7 bases, leaving 13 bases between them.

This rearrangement joins TRBV3-1 (or the pseudogene TRBV3-2) to TRBJ2-5, with D perhaps TRBD2 (6 bases). Trimming cost V 1 base and J 1 base, with 13 bases left between them. This CDR3 spans 16 amino acids. The V gene's germline CDR1 is LGHDT and CDR2 YNNKEL (reference sequence). In DNA, the CDR3 is TGTGCCAGCAGCCAAGGTGCGGCGGGGATCCAAGAGACCCAGTACTTC. It is translated as CASSQGAAGIQETQYF.

The V and J genes are TRBV29-1 and TRBJ1-2, with D uncertain. The V end was cut by 4 bases, the J end by 4 bases, with 13 bases between. Germline assignment: CDR1 SQVTM and CDR2 ANQGSEA. CDR3 length equals 13 residues. CDR3: CSVGAQSSYGYTF. In DNA, the CDR3 is TGCAGCGTTGGAGCGCAGAGCTCCTATGGCTACACCTTC.

This chain joins TRBV6-5 and TRBJ1-3; D is unclear. CDR3 length: 14 residues. Germline V gene data show CDR1 as MNHEY and CDR2 as SVGAGI. The CDR3 reads CGLGEGVIGNTIYF. The CDR3 DNA sequence: TGTGGATTAGGAGAGGGAGTGATTGGAAACACCATATATTTT.

This clone was seen just once. The rearrangement links TRBV5-1 to TRBJ1-1, with D tentatively TRBD1 (6 bases). Germline V gene sequence: CDR1 SGHRS, CDR2 YFSETQ. V was clipped by 3 bases and J by 1 base, with 7 bases between them. This CDR3 is 13 amino acids long. CDR3 in DNA: TGCGCCAGCAGCTGGGGACAGAACACTGAAGCTTTCTTT. It encodes CASSWGQNTEAFF.

The V call is TRBV6-5, the J call TRBJ1-1; unclear D gene. V lost 7 bases to trimming and J lost 3 bases, with 12 bases between them. This CDR3 has 13 residues. CDR1 MNHEY and CDR2 SVGAGI come from the germline V gene. The CDR3 bases are TGTGCCAGCATCACCCAGCGGGACACTGAAGCTTTCTTT. It translates to CASITQRDTEAFF.

V gene TRBV2 combines with J gene TRBJ1-4, with 7 nucleotides matching TRBD1. The CDR3 spans 14 residues. The V gene's germline CDR1 is SNHLY and CDR2 FYNNEI. The junction had 7 bases not matched to a gene; V was cut back by 4 bases and J by 8 bases. As DNA, the CDR3 is TGTGCCAGCAGTGGTTACAGGGGCACGGAAAAACTGTTTTTT. Translated: CASSGYRGTEKLFF.

The rearrangement uses TRBV19 and TRBJ1-6; no firm D call. CDR3 length equals 14 residues. V gave up 3 bases and J gave up 4 bases, with 7 bases separating them. Germline V lookup: CDR1 LNHDA, CDR2 SQIVND (reference sequence). CDR3 region: CASSMQLYNSPLHF. In nucleotides, the CDR3 is TGTGCCAGTAGTATGCAACTGTATAATTCACCCCTCCACTTT.

V and J are TRBV27 and TRBJ2-5; TRBD1 is a possible D gene (5 bases). V was clipped by 5 bases and J by 5 bases, with 12 bases between them. Germline lookup yields CDR1 MNHEY and CDR2 SMNVEV (reference sequence). The CDR3 is made up of 13 amino acids. CDR3: CASSTQGRETQYF. In nucleotides, the CDR3 is TGTGCCAGCAGTACCCAGGGTCGTGAGACCCAGTACTTC.

This sequence joins TRBV11-1 and TRBJ2-7; 12 bases match TRBD2. Per germline, CDR1 SGHAT and CDR2 FQDESV (reference sequence). J lost 6 bases, V lost 5 bases, and 8 bases had no gene match. The CDR3 spans 15 residues. CDR3 nucleotide sequence: TGTGCCAGCAGCCCTGAGACTAGCGGGAGTGGCGAGCAGTACTTC. It encodes CASSPETSGSGEQYF.

This clone was observed a handful of times. The chain combines TRBV19 with TRBJ2-7; tentatively, D is TRBD1 (6 bases). This CDR3 is 14 amino acids long. Between the trimmed V and J ends, which lost 7 bases and 6 bases, there was a span of 19 bases. CDR1 is LNHDA and CDR2 is SQIVND in the germline V gene (reference sequence). As DNA, the CDR3 is TGTGCCAGTAAGGGGCCGGGACAACTGAGCGAGCAGTACTTC. Its protein is CASKGPGQLSEQYF.

The chain has TRBV3-1 (or the pseudogene TRBV3-2) and TRBJ2-5; D might be TRBD1 (5 bases). V gave up 2 bases and J gave up 5 bases, with 15 bases separating them. The CDR3 has 15 amino acids. CDR1 is LGHDT, CDR2 YNNKEL, per germline (reference sequence). The CDR3 spells CASSQRGSSWETQYF. DNA of the CDR3: TGTGCCAGCAGCCAAAGGGGCTCGTCGTGGGAGACCCAGTACTTC.

The chain employs TRBV6-2 or TRBV6-3 and TRBJ1-1; D not certain. Between the trimmed V and J ends, which lost 5 bases and 1 base, there was a span of 23 bases. This CDR3 is 18 amino acids long. Germline V lookup: CDR1 MNHEY, CDR2 SVGEGT. CDR3 in amino acids: CASSPFLDGQRGNTEAFF. In DNA, the CDR3 is TGTGCCAGCAGTCCCTTCCTCGATGGTCAACGGGGGAACACTGAAGCTTTCTTT.

The genes are TRBV27 and TRBJ2-1, with D maybe TRBD1 (5 bases). This CDR3 contains 14 residues. Germline-derived CDR1 and CDR2 are MNHEY and SMNVEV (reference sequence). V lost 0 bases to trimming and J lost 9 bases, with 12 bases between them. CDR3 in amino acids: CASSLSAGQSEQFF. The CDR3 coding sequence is TGTGCCAGCAGTTTATCGGCAGGGCAGTCTGAGCAGTTCTTC.

The rearrangement links TRBV5-8 to TRBJ1-4, with 7 bases fitting TRBD1. The CDR3 runs to 15 residues. V was clipped by 6 bases and J by 10 bases; unmatched bases: 15. Germline V gene lookup returns CDR1 SGHTS and CDR2 YDEGEE. The CDR3 spells CASNRGGTLGVKLFF. The CDR3 DNA reads as TGTGCCAGCAACCGAGGGGGCACGTTGGGGGTAAAACTGTTTTTT. Filled out from reference TRBV5-8 and TRBJ1-4, the complete variable domain reads EAGVTQSPTHLIKTRGQQATLRCSPISGHTSVYWYQQALGLGLQFLLWYDEGEERNRGNFPPRFSGRQFPNYSSELNVNALELEDSALYLCASNRGGTLGVKLFFGSGTQLSVL.